A selection of T cell receptor beta chains follows, all from one sample in a study of blood T cells in healthy people across ages. Via MiXCR, TCRdb re-called the 5' RACE reads, giving one row per CDR3 protein. The repertoire consists of 1.8 million or so distinct CDR3 sequences, with approximately 39% occurring once and the leading ten covering approximately 22%. The sample was blood. The receptors were gathered from a human donor in good health. Both conserved end residues are part of each CDR3. A D gene is named only where the DNA matches it firmly. Some rows have no size entry. The others give once, few or many, or a class for an expanded clone.

cdr3_aa,cdr3_nt,j_call,d_call,clone_size,v_call
CASSSSGGVFLQFF,TGTGCCAGCAGTTCTAGCGGGGGGGTCTTCTTGCAGTTCTTC,TRBJ2-1,TRBD2,-,TRBV12-3/TRBV12-4
CSAVAGVSYEQYF,TGCAGCGCCGTAGCGGGGGTCTCCTACGAGCAGTACTTC,TRBJ2-7,TRBD2,few,TRBV29-1
CASMPQGGKNIQYF,TGTGCCAGCATGCCTCAGGGCGGCAAAAACATTCAGTACTTC,TRBJ2-4,-,-,TRBV2
CASSLRVGFGTEAFF,TGCGCCAGCAGCCTAAGAGTTGGTTTTGGGACTGAAGCTTTCTTT,TRBJ1-1,-,-,TRBV4-1
CASSTPGPTDTQYF,TGTGCCAGCTCAACCCCCGGCCCCACAGATACGCAGTATTTT,TRBJ2-3,-,once,TRBV18
CASSQGVANYGYTF,TGCGCCAGCAGCCAAGGGGTGGCTAACTATGGCTACACCTTC,TRBJ1-2,-,few,TRBV4-1
CASSQWQVNTEAFF,TGTGCCAGCAGCCAATGGCAGGTGAACACTGAAGCTTTCTTT,TRBJ1-1,-,-,TRBV16
CAIISGAPRQFF,TGTGCCATCATAAGCGGGGCCCCCCGTCAGTTCTTC,TRBJ2-1,TRBD2,many,TRBV10-3
CAISKSGLWEQYF,TGTGCCATCAGTAAGTCAGGGTTATGGGAGCAGTACTTC,TRBJ2-7,-,-,TRBV10-3
CASSSPRVTEAFF,TGTGCCAGCAGCTCCCCTAGGGTTACTGAAGCTTTCTTT,TRBJ1-1,-,-,TRBV7-9
CASSLESGAPNIQYF,TGCGCCAGCAGCTTGGAGTCAGGGGCACCAAACATTCAGTACTTC,TRBJ2-4,-,-,TRBV5-1
CASSWTSTNTEAFF,TGTGCCAGCAGCTGGACGTCAACCAACACTGAAGCTTTCTTT,TRBJ1-1,-,few,TRBV7-2
CASCLFGHFYEQYF,TGTGCCAGCTGTTTATTCGGTCATTTCTACGAGCAGTACTTC,TRBJ2-7,-,-,TRBV28
CASSGSTGGTTFF,TGTGCCAGCAGTGGGTCCACGGGCGGCACTACGTTCTTC,TRBJ2-1,-,-,TRBV2
CSATGDAGANVLTF,TGCAGCGCTACAGGGGACGCTGGGGCCAACGTCCTGACTTTC,TRBJ2-6,TRBD1,many,TRBV29-1
CSASGAGASNQPQHF,TGCAGTGCTAGCGGGGCAGGGGCGAGCAATCAGCCCCAGCATTTT,TRBJ1-5,-,few,TRBV20-1
CASSDYTRSSYEQYF,TGTGCCAGCAGTGACTACACGAGGAGTTCCTACGAGCAGTACTTC,TRBJ2-7,-,few,TRBV25-1
CASSIRTGPTEAFF,TGTGCCAGCAGTATCCGGACAGGGCCCACTGAAGCTTTCTTT,TRBJ1-1,TRBD1,few,TRBV6-6
CASSFGVEWGLATYNEQFF,TGTGCCAGCAGCTTCGGAGTCGAATGGGGCCTAGCGACTTACAATGAGCAGTTCTTC,TRBJ2-1,-,few,TRBV5-6
CASSLDPGLYGYTF,TGTGCCAGCAGCTTAGACCCAGGTCTCTATGGCTACACCTTC,TRBJ1-2,-,few,TRBV7-9
CASSYWSFGGTNSYEQYF,TGTGCCAGCAGCTATTGGTCATTCGGAGGGACTAACTCCTACGAGCAGTACTTC,TRBJ2-7,TRBD2,-,TRBV6-2/TRBV6-3
CASSLAPGHKYEQYF,TGTGCCAGCAGCTTAGCGCCGGGACACAAATACGAGCAGTACTTC,TRBJ2-7,-,-,TRBV7-8
CAISDLPEGGYTF,TGTGCCATCAGTGACTTACCAGAAGGGGGCTACACCTTC,TRBJ1-2,-,few,TRBV10-3
CATGGSVVGTDTQYF,TGTGCCACCGGAGGGTCGGTGGTAGGCACAGATACGCAGTATTTT,TRBJ2-3,-,-,TRBV12-3/TRBV12-4
CASSEWGRGQETQYF,TGTGCCAGCAGTGAATGGGGCAGGGGGCAGGAGACCCAGTACTTC,TRBJ2-5,TRBD1,-,TRBV25-1
CSVVGHQPYEQYF,TGCAGCGTTGTGGGTCATCAACCCTACGAGCAGTACTTC,TRBJ2-7,-,few,TRBV29-1
CASSSTSGDPGTQYF,TGTGCCAGCAGCTCAACTAGCGGGGACCCAGGTACGCAGTATTTT,TRBJ2-3,TRBD2,-,TRBV7-2
CASSTRGSQPQHF,TGTGCCAGCAGTACCCGGGGATCTCAGCCCCAGCATTTT,TRBJ1-5,-,-,TRBV6-5
CASSPALGGSYEQYF,TGTGCCAGCAGTCCCGCCCTCGGGGGGTCCTACGAGCAGTACTTC,TRBJ2-7,TRBD2,-,TRBV6-5
CSVVRSQGTEAFF,TGCAGCGTTGTGCGCAGCCAGGGGACTGAAGCTTTCTTT,TRBJ1-1,-,-,TRBV29-1
CASSWRQGISPLHF,TGTGCCAGCAGTTGGAGACAGGGTATTTCACCCCTCCACTTT,TRBJ1-6,TRBD1,-,TRBV28
CASRRHSGTEAFF,TGTGCCAGCAGGCGACACAGCGGGACTGAAGCTTTCTTT,TRBJ1-1,-,-,TRBV7-9
CASSQSRQGNSGNTIYF,TGCGCCAGCAGCCAATCACGACAGGGCAACTCTGGAAACACCATATATTTT,TRBJ1-3,TRBD1,-,TRBV4-1
CASSLLATSGSYNEQFF,TGTGCCAGCAGCTTATTGGCGACTAGCGGCTCCTACAATGAGCAGTTCTTC,TRBJ2-1,TRBD2,few,TRBV11-2
CASLSLGAGLAKNIQYF,TGTGCCAGCCTTTCTCTTGGGGCTGGACTAGCCAAAAACATTCAGTACTTC,TRBJ2-4,-,-,TRBV27
CASSQRHLGLSYNEQFF,TGTGCCAGCAGCCAGCGACATTTGGGGCTTTCCTACAATGAGCAGTTCTTC,TRBJ2-1,-,few,TRBV7-2
CASSFAGANTGELFF,TGTGCCAGCAGCTTCGCGGGAGCGAACACCGGGGAGCTGTTTTTT,TRBJ2-2,TRBD2,few,TRBV7-3
CASSVEVGGGSANVLTF,TGTGCCAGCAGCGTAGAAGTGGGCGGGGGCTCGGCCAACGTCCTGACTTTC,TRBJ2-6,-,few,TRBV9
CSVEGAGSPETQYF,TGCAGCGTTGAAGGTGCAGGAAGTCCAGAGACCCAGTACTTC,TRBJ2-5,-,-,TRBV29-1
CASSASGAGGYTF,TGTGCCAGCAGCGCATCAGGGGCCGGAGGCTACACCTTC,TRBJ1-2,-,-,TRBV6-5
CASSQDRGLADQETQYF,TGCGCCAGCAGCCAAGATAGGGGACTAGCGGATCAAGAGACCCAGTACTTC,TRBJ2-5,TRBD2,-,TRBV4-1
CASSQTGTASDGYTF,TGTGCCAGCAGCCAGACAGGGACTGCTAGTGATGGCTACACCTTC,TRBJ1-2,TRBD1,-,TRBV3-1
CASSVRGSGTEAFF,TGTGCCAGCAGCGTGCGTGGGTCGGGCACTGAAGCTTTCTTT,TRBJ1-1,-,-,TRBV5-5
CSASTDLLAKNIQYF,TGCAGTGCCTCGACAGATCTTCTAGCCAAAAACATTCAGTACTTC,TRBJ2-4,-,few,TRBV20-1
CASSSLSPLLTGVIDNEQFF,TGTGCCAGCAGCTCCCTCTCCCCTTTACTGACAGGGGTAATTGACAATGAGCAGTTCTTC,TRBJ2-1,TRBD1,few,TRBV7-3
CASRLLDRVDEQFF,TGTGCCAGTAGATTGTTGGACAGGGTCGATGAGCAGTTCTTC,TRBJ2-1,TRBD1,-,TRBV19
CASSKGPGVDETQYF,TGTGCCAGCAGCAAGGGCCCCGGCGTGGACGAGACCCAGTACTTC,TRBJ2-5,-,-,TRBV21-1
CSVHITSGRETQYF,TGCAGCGTCCACATAACTAGCGGGAGAGAGACCCAGTACTTC,TRBJ2-5,TRBD2,-,TRBV29-1
CASSLARDIGRITEAFF,TGTGCCAGCAGCTTAGCCAGGGACATCGGCCGCATCACTGAAGCTTTCTTT,TRBJ1-1,-,few,TRBV7-9
CASSLTSFTHNEQFF,TGTGCCAGCAGCTTAACTAGCTTCACCCACAATGAGCAGTTCTTC,TRBJ2-1,-,-,TRBV7-2
CSARDIGIRTGVIDEQFF,TGCAGTGCTAGAGATATTGGGATCCGGACAGGGGTAATCGATGAGCAGTTCTTC,TRBJ2-1,TRBD1,few,TRBV20-1
CASSHTPGLHYGYTF,TGTGCCAGCAGCCACACTCCAGGGCTGCACTATGGCTACACCTTC,TRBJ1-2,-,-,TRBV7-9
CASSEQRGGRETQYF,TGTGCCAGCAGTGAACAGCGGGGGGGAAGAGAGACCCAGTACTTC,TRBJ2-5,TRBD2,-,TRBV2
CASSYSAGGPNTGELFF,TGTGCCAGCAGTTACTCGGCAGGGGGACCGAACACCGGGGAGCTGTTTTTT,TRBJ2-2,TRBD1,few,TRBV6-2/TRBV6-3
CASTETGPSNQPQHF,TGTGCCAGCACGGAGACAGGTCCTAGCAATCAGCCCCAGCATTTT,TRBJ1-5,-,-,TRBV6-6
CASSASLVERGSEQFF,TGTGCCAGCAGCGCCTCCTTGGTGGAGCGGGGGTCTGAGCAGTTCTTC,TRBJ2-1,TRBD2,few,TRBV9
CASSMSRADSHNEQFF,TGTGCCAGTAGTATGAGCAGGGCCGACTCCCACAATGAGCAGTTCTTC,TRBJ2-1,-,-,TRBV19
CASSDRILAGGHNKQFF,TGTGCCAGCAGTGACCGCATACTAGCGGGGGGCCATAATAAGCAGTTCTTC,TRBJ2-1,TRBD2,few,TRBV6-4
CSVGRRMVQGGRDGYTF,TGCAGCGTTGGTCGGAGAATGGTACAGGGTGGGAGAGATGGCTACACCTTC,TRBJ1-2,-,-,TRBV29-1
CASSQEPLGSYNEQFF,TGCGCCAGCAGCCAAGAGCCTCTTGGCTCCTACAATGAGCAGTTCTTC,TRBJ2-1,-,-,TRBV4-3